A single sample gave rise to the 13 T cell receptor beta chains below, sequenced in a study of T cell responses to AZD1222 COVID-19 vaccine. Here immunoSEQ multiplex PCR was the method, and the copy in TCRdb shows in-frame clones only, minus some. The sample holds about 90,000 clones, about 91% seen once. Sequenced here: peripheral blood, sampled on day 0 of MenACWY control vaccination. These receptors originate from an adult in good health.

This chain connects TRBV30 to TRBJ1-6; no clear D. V lost 0 bases and J 0 bases, leaving 9 bases between the germline ends. This CDR3 has 16 amino acids. Germline CDR1 and CDR2: GTSNPN and SVGIG (reference sequence). The DNA for the CDR3 is TGTGCCTGGAGTGTGAAGTCCCTCTCCTATAATTCACCCCTCCACTTT. Translated: CAWSVKSLSYNSPLHF.

V gene TRBV5-4 combines with J gene TRBJ1-2, with 8 positions matching TRBD1. The V gene end was trimmed by 5 bases and the J gene end by 1 base; junction bases not matched to a gene: 7. CDR1 and CDR2 from the germline V gene are SGHNT and YYREEE (reference sequence). This CDR3 region has 15 residues. CDR3: CASRASGGGNYGYTF. The CDR3 nucleotides are TGTGCCAGCAGAGCCTCAGGGGGCGGTAACTATGGCTACACCTTC.

The chain couples TRBV12-3 or TRBV12-4 to TRBJ2-2; D ambiguous. This CDR3 region has 13 residues. Between the trimmed V and J ends, which lost 2 bases and 6 bases, there was a span of 7 bases. The CDR3: CASSLQVPGELFF. The CDR3 region has the DNA TGTGCCAGCAGTTTACAGGTTCCCGGGGAGCTGTTTTTT.

This clone is labeled as medium-sized. This chain joins TRBV7-9 and TRBJ2-1; 7 bases are a match to TRBD2. CDR1 and CDR2 from the germline V gene are SEHNR and FQNEAQ (reference sequence). J lost 2 bases, V lost 3 bases, and 7 bases had no gene match. This CDR3 has 16 amino acids. DNA for the CDR3: TGTGCCAGCAGCTTGATCGGACTAGAGACCTACAATGAGCAGTTCTTC. The encoded protein is CASSLIGLETYNEQFF.

The gene calls are TRBV19 and TRBJ1-1; D may be TRBD1 (6 bases). The CDR3 contains 13 residues. Germline V CDR1 and CDR2: LNHDA, SQIVND (reference sequence). Trimming shortened V by 7 bases and J by 5 bases, and 14 bases separated the two germline ends. CDR3 amino acids: CASKSRGGTEAFF. In DNA form, the CDR3 reads TGTGCCAGTAAGAGCAGGGGCGGTACTGAAGCTTTCTTT.

This clone appeared once. V and J are TRBV4-3 and TRBJ1-2; possibly TRBD1 for D (6 bases). Germline V lookup: CDR1 LGHNA, CDR2 YSLEER. Trimming pared 4 bases from V and 5 bases from J, leaving 11 bases between. The CDR3 has 13 amino acids. In nucleotides, the CDR3 is TGCGCCAGCAGCCCGGGACAACGGTATGGCTACACCTTC. This codes for CASSPGQRYGYTF.

The rearrangement joins TRBV14 to TRBJ1-4; tentatively, D is TRBD1 (5 bases). Germline-derived CDR1 and CDR2 are SGHDN and FVKESK. The CDR3 loop spans 15 amino acids. With 0 bases removed from V and 3 bases from J, the gap between germline ends came to 8 bases. The CDR3 sequence: CASSQEGRANEKLFF. Written as DNA, the CDR3 is TGTGCCAGCAGCCAAGAAGGCAGGGCTAATGAAAAACTGTTTTTT.

The rearrangement uses TRBV20-1 and TRBJ2-5; unclear D gene. Germline-derived CDR1 and CDR2 are DFQATT and SNEGSKA (reference sequence). V lost 3 bases and J 5 bases, leaving 7 bases between the germline ends. The CDR3 runs 11 residues. In DNA form, the CDR3 reads TGCAGTGCTAGGAGTGGGGAGACCCAGTACTTC. Its translation: CSARSGETQYF.

This clone has more than one count but fewer than ten. This sequence joins TRBV2 and TRBJ1-3; D is possibly TRBD1 (5 bases). The V end lost 4 bases, the J end lost 2 bases, and 18 bases lay between the germline ends. Germline V CDR1 and CDR2: SNHLY, FYNNEI. There are 17 residues in the CDR3. CDR3 residues: CASSGGAGQSPGNTIYF. In nucleotides, the CDR3 is TGTGCCAGCAGTGGAGGAGCAGGGCAGAGCCCTGGAAACACCATATATTTT.

The chain carries TRBV19 and TRBJ2-3; possibly TRBD1 for D (6 bases). This CDR3 region has 16 residues. Trimming cost V 5 bases and J 0 bases, with 15 bases left between them. Germline CDR1 reads LNHDA; CDR2 reads SQIVND (reference sequence). The CDR3 region is CASSGEGTPSTDTQYF. CDR3 bases: TGTGCCAGTAGTGGAGAGGGGACACCTAGCACAGATACGCAGTATTTT.

The chain combines TRBV5-1 with TRBJ2-7; D is possibly TRBD2 (6 bases). The ends were cut back, 3 bases at V and 2 bases at J, with 15 bases in the middle. From germline, CDR1 is SGHRS and CDR2 YFSETQ. This CDR3 region has 15 residues. CDR3 sequence (DNA): TGCGCCAGCAGCTCGTCGGGACTTCATCCCTACGAGCAGTACTTC. It is translated as CASSSSGLHPYEQYF.

The V gene is TRBV3-1 (or the pseudogene TRBV3-2), the J gene TRBJ1-5, with D possibly being TRBD1 (5 bases). This CDR3 has 15 amino acids. Germline loops: CDR1 LGHDT, CDR2 YNNKEL (reference sequence). The germline V and J ends were trimmed by 4 bases and 6 bases, with 16 bases remaining between them. The CDR3 protein is CASSPRGGVGQPQHF. In DNA, the CDR3 is TGTGCCAGCAGCCCCCGGGGGGGTGTAGGTCAGCCCCAGCATTTT.

This clone has just one count. This chain connects TRBV9 to TRBJ2-2; 8 bases are shared with TRBD1. V gave up 1 base and J gave up 4 bases; unmatched junction bases: 12. The CDR3 consists of 18 residues. Germline CDR1 reads SGDLS; CDR2 reads YYNGEE. CDR3 loop: CASSVLSGAGGSTGELFF. DNA for the CDR3: TGTGCCAGCAGCGTACTCTCAGGGGCAGGGGGCAGCACCGGGGAGCTGTTTTTT.